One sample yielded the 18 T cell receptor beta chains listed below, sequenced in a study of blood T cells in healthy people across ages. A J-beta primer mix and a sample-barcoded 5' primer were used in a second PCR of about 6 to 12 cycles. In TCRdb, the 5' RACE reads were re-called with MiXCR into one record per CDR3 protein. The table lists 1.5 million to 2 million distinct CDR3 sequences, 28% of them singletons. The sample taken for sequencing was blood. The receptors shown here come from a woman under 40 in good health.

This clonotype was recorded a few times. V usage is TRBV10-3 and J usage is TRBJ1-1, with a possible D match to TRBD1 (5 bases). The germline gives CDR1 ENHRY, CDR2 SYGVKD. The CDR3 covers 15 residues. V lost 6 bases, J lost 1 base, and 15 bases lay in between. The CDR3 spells CAIRPGRDGNTEAFF. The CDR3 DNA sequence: TGTGCCATCAGGCCCGGCCGGGACGGGAACACTGAAGCTTTCTTT.

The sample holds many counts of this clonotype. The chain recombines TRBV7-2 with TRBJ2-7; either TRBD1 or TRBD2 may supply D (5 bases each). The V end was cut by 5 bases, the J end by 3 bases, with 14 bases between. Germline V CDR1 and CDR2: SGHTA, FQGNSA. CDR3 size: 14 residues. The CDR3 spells CASSPRDLSYEQYF. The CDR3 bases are TGTGCCAGCAGCCCCAGGGACCTAAGCTACGAGCAGTACTTC. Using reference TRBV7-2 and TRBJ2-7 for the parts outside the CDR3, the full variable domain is GAGVSQSPSNKVTEKGKDVELRCDPISGHTALYWYRQSLGQGLEFLIYFQGNSAPDKSGLPSDRFSAERTGGSVSTLTIQRTQQEDSAVYLCASSPRDLSYEQYFGPGTRLTVT.

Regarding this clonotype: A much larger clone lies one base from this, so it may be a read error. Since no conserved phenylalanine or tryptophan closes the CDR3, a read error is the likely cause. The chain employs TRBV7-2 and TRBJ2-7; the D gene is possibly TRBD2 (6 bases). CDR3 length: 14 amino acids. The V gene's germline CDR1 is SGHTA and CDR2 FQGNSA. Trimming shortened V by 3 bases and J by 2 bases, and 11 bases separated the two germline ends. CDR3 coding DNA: TGTGCCAGCAGCTTCGGAGGGAGAACCTACGAGCAGTACCTC. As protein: CASSFGGRTYEQYL.

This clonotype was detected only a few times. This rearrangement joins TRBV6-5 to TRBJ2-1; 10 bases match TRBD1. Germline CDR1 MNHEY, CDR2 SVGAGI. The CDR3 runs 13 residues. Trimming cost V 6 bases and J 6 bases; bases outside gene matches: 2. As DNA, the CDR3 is TGTGCCAGCAGAAGGACAGGGGGCAATGAGCAGTTCTTC. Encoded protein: CASRRTGGNEQFF.

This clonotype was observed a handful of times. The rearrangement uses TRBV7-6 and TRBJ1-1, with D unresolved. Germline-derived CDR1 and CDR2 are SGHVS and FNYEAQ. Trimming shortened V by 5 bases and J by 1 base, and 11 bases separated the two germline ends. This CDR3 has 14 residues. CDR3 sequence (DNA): TGTGCCAGCAGCCCCCTGTTCGGGAACACTGAAGCTTTCTTT. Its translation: CASSPLFGNTEAFF.

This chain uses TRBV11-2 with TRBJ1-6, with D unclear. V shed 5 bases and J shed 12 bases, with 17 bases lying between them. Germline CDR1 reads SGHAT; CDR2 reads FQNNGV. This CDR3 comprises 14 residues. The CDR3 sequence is CASSARSTTQPLHF. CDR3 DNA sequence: TGTGCCAGCAGCGCCCGATCGACCACACAACCCCTCCACTTT.

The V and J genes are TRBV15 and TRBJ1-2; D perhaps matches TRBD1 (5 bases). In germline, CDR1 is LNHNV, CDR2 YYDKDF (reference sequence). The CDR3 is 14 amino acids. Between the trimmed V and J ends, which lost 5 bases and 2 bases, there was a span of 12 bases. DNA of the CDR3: TGTGCCACCAGCGTTGGGGGGGAGAACTATGGCTACACCTTC. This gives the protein CATSVGGENYGYTF. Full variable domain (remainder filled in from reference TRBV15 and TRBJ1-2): DAMVIQNPRYQVTQFGKPVTLSCSQTLNHNVMYWYQQKSSQAPKLLFHYYDKDFNNEADTPDNFQSRRPNTSFCFLDIRSPGLGDTAMYLCATSVGGENYGYTFGSGTRLTVV.

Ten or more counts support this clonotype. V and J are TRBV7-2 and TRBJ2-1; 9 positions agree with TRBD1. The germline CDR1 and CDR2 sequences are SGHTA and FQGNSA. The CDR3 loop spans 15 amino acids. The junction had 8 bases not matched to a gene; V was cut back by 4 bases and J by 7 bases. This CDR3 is CASSSKGTGKNEQFF. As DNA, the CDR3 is TGTGCCAGCAGCTCAAAGGGGACAGGGAAGAATGAGCAGTTCTTC.

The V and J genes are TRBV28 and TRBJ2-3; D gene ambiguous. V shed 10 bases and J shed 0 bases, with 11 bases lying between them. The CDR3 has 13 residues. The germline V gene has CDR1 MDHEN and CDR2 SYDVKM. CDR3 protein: CATLMRSTDTQYF. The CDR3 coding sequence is TGTGCCACCTTAATGCGGAGCACAGATACGCAGTATTTT.

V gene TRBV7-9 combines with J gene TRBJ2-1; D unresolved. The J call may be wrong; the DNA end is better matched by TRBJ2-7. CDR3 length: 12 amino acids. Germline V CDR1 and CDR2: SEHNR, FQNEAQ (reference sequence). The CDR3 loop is CASSSHYNEQYF. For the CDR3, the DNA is TGTGCCAGCAGCTCTCATTACAATGAGCAGTACTTC.

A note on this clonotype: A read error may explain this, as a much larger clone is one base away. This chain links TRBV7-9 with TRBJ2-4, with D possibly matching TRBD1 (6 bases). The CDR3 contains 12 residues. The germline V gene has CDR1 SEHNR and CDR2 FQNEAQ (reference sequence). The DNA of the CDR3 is TGTGTCAGCACCATTAAGGGGGACCGCCAGTACTTC. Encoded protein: CVSTIKGDRQYF.

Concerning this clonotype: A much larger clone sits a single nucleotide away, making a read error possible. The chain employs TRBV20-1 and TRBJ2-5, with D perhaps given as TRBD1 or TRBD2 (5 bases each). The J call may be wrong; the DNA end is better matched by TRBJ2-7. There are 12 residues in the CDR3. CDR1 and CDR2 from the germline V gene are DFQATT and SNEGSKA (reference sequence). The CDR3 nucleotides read TGCAGGGCCGGGGACCGTTTCCACGAGCAGTACTTC. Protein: CRAGDRFHEQYF.

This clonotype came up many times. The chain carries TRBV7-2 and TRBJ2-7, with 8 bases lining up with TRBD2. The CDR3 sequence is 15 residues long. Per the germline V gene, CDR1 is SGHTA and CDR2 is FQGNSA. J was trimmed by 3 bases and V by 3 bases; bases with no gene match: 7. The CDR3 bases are TGTGCCAGCAGCTTGGGCCCCGGGGGGGTCTACGAGCAGTACTTC. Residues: CASSLGPGGVYEQYF.

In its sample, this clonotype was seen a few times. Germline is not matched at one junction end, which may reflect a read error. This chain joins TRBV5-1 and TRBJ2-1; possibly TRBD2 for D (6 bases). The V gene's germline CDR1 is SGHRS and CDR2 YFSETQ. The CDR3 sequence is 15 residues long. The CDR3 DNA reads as TGCGCCCGCAGCTTGGGGCCGGGGGTCTACAATGAGCAGTTCTTC. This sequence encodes CARSLGPGVYNEQFF.

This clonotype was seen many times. CDR3 region: CASGTGDSPYEQYF. CDR3 nucleotides: TGCGCCAGCGGGACGGGGGATTCGCCCTACGAGCAGTACTTC. The J gene is TRBJ2-7, the V gene TRBV5-1, with a possible D match to TRBD2 (6 bases). Germline values: CDR1 SGHRS, CDR2 YFSETQ. CDR3 size: 14 residues. Between the trimmed V and J ends, which lost 7 bases and 2 bases, there was a span of 16 bases.

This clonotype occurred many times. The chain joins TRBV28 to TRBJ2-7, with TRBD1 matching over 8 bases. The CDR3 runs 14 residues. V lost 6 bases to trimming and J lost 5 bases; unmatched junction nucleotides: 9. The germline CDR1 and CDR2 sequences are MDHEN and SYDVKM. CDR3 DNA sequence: TGTGCCAGCAGCCTACCGGGACAGGTTGACGAGCAGTACTTC. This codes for CASSLPGQVDEQYF.

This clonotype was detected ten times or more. The CDR3 region has the DNA TGTGCCAGCAGCGGGACTTCATACAATGAGCAGTTCTTC. Translated, it gives CASSGTSYNEQFF. The chain has TRBV9 and TRBJ2-1, with D perhaps TRBD2 (5 bases). The CDR3 loop spans 13 amino acids. Between the trimmed V and J ends, which lost 3 bases and 4 bases, there was a span of 8 bases. The V gene's germline CDR1 is SGDLS and CDR2 YYNGEE.

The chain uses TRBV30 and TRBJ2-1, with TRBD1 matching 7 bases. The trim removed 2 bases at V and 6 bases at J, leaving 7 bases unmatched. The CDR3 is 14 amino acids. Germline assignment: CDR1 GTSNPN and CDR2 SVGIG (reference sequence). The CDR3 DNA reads TGTGCCTGGAGTCTCGACAGGGTGGGCAATGAGCAGTTCTTC. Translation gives CAWSLDRVGNEQFF.